This T cell receptor (beta chain) was captured in a study of cytomegalovirus exposure and HLA in healthy donors. Study outcomes and limitations: In the analysis, some V segments, TRBV6-2 and TRBV6-3 included, were excluded as indistinguishable. Most TCR sequences showed up rarely, but some public TCRs showed up in many donors. Accurate HLA-A and HLA-B prediction from TCR beta sequences was reported for most subjects. Segments of the TCR beta V type were, in most cases, productive about 87% or about 30% of the time in an earlier analysis.

There are 16 residues in the CDR3. The V gene's germline CDR1 is MNHNS and CDR2 SASEGT. V shed 4 bases, J shed 2 bases, and the junction held 7 bases outside the gene matches. This clone was picked up a small number of times. Its antigen is undetermined. The PCR ran on 60 Vbeta and 13 Jbeta primers. Clones were read by immunoSEQ multiplex PCR, and TCRdb kept only the in-frame ones, dropping some. This table has about 130,000 clones, just over 75% appearing once. The sequenced material came from PBMCs. The receptor's source is a woman between 50 and 59 years old in good health and CMV-seronegative. The rearrangement joins TRBV6-1 to TRBJ2-2, with 7 bases lining up with TRBD1. CDR3 DNA sequence: TGTGCCAGCAGTGCACAGACAGGGATAAACACCGGGGAGCTGTTTTTT. It codes for CASSAQTGINTGELFF.